Presented here are 9 T cell receptor beta chains from one specimen sequenced in a study of identical twins. TCRdb recomputed calls from the 5' RACE reads with MiXCR, one row per CDR3 protein. The sample lists roughly 1,500,000 distinct CDR3 sequences; about 32% were seen once. The specimen sequenced was cord blood. The receptors come from a newborn girl in good health.

V gene TRBV28 combines with J gene TRBJ2-1, with D perhaps TRBD1 (6 bases). The CDR3 is 18 amino acids. Trimming cost V 3 bases and J 3 bases, with 21 bases left between them. Looked up from germline, CDR1 is MDHEN and CDR2 is SYDVKM. The CDR3 bases are TGTGCCAGCAGTTTTTCGTCCCAGGGGAAGGGTGACTACAATGAGCAGTTCTTC. It codes for CASSFSSQGKGDYNEQFF. Variable domain in full (rest from reference TRBV28 and TRBJ2-1): DVKVTQSSRYLVKRTGEKVFLECVQDMDHENMFWYRQDPGLGLRLIYFSYDVKMKEKGDIPEGYSVSREKKERFSLILESASTNQTSMYLCASSFSSQGKGDYNEQFFGPGTRLTVL.

V usage is TRBV7-2 and J usage is TRBJ1-1; 8 bases align to TRBD1. CDR3 length equals 15 residues. V lost 4 bases and J lost 0; bases outside the gene matches: 4. Looked up from germline, CDR1 is SGHTA and CDR2 is FQGNSA. The CDR3 protein is CASSSQGAMNTEAFF. DNA of the CDR3: TGTGCCAGCAGCTCTCAGGGGGCGATGAACACTGAAGCTTTCTTT.

V is TRBV27 and J is TRBJ1-4; D is perhaps TRBD1 (6 bases). Germline values: CDR1 MNHEY, CDR2 SMNVEV (reference sequence). The CDR3 has 15 amino acids. The V end lost 1 base, the J end lost 8 bases, and 14 bases lay between the germline ends. The CDR3 nucleotides read TGTGCCAGCAGTTTATTCGCAGGGGTGTACGAAAAACTGTTTTTT. Its translation is CASSLFAGVYEKLFF.

This clonotype occurred many times. The chain joins TRBV4-2 to TRBJ1-2; 9 positions match TRBD1. Germline CDR1 LGHNA, CDR2 YNFKEQ. This CDR3 is 14 amino acids long. V shed 2 bases and J 7 bases; nucleotides not matched to a gene: 5. The CDR3: CASSQPGQGSGYTF. DNA for the CDR3: TGTGCCAGCAGCCAACCGGGACAGGGATCTGGCTACACCTTC.

The V call is TRBV15, the J call TRBJ2-3; 11 bases line up with TRBD2. The CDR3 covers 15 residues. Germline loops: CDR1 LNHNV, CDR2 YYDKDF (reference sequence). Losses at the gene ends were 0 bases for V and 7 bases for J; bases not matched to a gene: 3. Written as DNA, the CDR3 is TGTGCCACCAGCAGAGAGGGACTAGCGGTTAATACGCAGTATTTT. It translates to CATSREGLAVNTQYF.

This clonotype has only a few counts. The rearrangement joins TRBV13 to TRBJ2-7, with TRBD2 matching over 10 bases. After removal of 2 bases from V and 6 bases from J, the junction contained 7 bases not matched to a gene. CDR3 length: 15 residues. Germline V CDR1 and CDR2: PRHDT, FYEKMQ (reference sequence). CDR3 sequence (DNA): TGTGCCAGCAGCTTAAGAATCCTAGCGGGAGCCGAGCAGTACTTC. Translating gives CASSLRILAGAEQYF.

This clonotype came up a few times. J is TRBJ1-1 and V is TRBV19; no firm D call. V lost 2 bases, J lost 1 base, and 5 bases lay in between. CDR3 length: 13 residues. CDR1 is LNHDA and CDR2 is SQIVND in the germline V gene (reference sequence). As DNA, the CDR3 is TGTGCCAGTAGTATACTAGAGAACACTGAAGCTTTCTTT. This translates into CASSILENTEAFF.

Turning to this clonotype: One junction end disagrees with the germline gene, perhaps due to a read error. V is TRBV19 and J is TRBJ1-5, with 8 bases lining up with TRBD1. CDR1 is LNHDA, CDR2 SQIVND, per germline (reference sequence). This CDR3 comprises 15 residues. The CDR3 DNA follows: TGTGTCAGTAGTCCCAGGGGGCAGGGCAATCAGCCCCAGCATTTT. Its protein product is CVSSPRGQGNQPQHF.

The J gene is TRBJ1-1, the V gene TRBV20-1; possible D gene TRBD1, 6 bases. Germline V gives CDR1 DFQATT, CDR2 SNEGSKA (reference sequence). The CDR3 contains 13 residues. V lost 4 bases and J 2 bases, leaving 11 bases between the germline ends. The CDR3 protein is CSATRTANTEAFF. CDR3 DNA: TGCAGTGCTACGAGGACAGCTAACACTGAAGCTTTCTTT.